This entry is about one TCR beta chain. The germline V gene has CDR1 MNHEY and CDR2 SMNVEV (reference sequence). The CDR3 covers 15 residues. Trimming pared 2 bases from V and 4 bases from J, leaving 11 bases between. The PCR employed 60 Vbeta primers together with 13 Jbeta primers. TCRdb's table, derived via immunoSEQ multiplex PCR, lists solely in-frame clones and lacks some. Of some 110,000 clones detected, around 76% appear once; the ten largest clones hold approximately 8%. These data are taken from a study of cytomegalovirus exposure and HLA in healthy donors. Specimen: PBMCs. The rearrangement joins TRBV27 to TRBJ2-2; D ambiguous. This TCR was sampled from a man between 35 and 55 years old in good health and CMV-seropositive. The CDR3 sequence is CASSLSPTGTGELFF. CDR3 nucleotides: TGTGCCAGCAGTTTAAGCCCAACGGGCACCGGGGAGCTGTTTTTT.